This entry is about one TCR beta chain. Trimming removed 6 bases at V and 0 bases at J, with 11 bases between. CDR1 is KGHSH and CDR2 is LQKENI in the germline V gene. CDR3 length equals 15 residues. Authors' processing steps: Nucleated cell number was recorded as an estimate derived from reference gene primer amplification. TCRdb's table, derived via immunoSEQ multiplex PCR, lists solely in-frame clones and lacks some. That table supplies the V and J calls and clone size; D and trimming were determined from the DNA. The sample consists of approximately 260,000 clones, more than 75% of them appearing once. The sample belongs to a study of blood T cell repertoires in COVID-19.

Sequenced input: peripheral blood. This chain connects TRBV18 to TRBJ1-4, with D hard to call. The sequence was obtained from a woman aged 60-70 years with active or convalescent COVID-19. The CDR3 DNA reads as TGTGCCAGCTCTCTGACGGGAGCAACTAATGAAAAACTGTTTTTT. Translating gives CASSLTGATNEKLFF. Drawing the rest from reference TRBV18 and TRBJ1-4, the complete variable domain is NAGVMQNPRHLVRRRGQEARLRCSPMKGHSHVYWYRQLPEEGLKFMVYLQKENIIDESGMPKERFSAEFPKEGPSILRIQQVVRGDSAAYFCASSLTGATNEKLFFGSGTQLSVL.